This is a list of T cell receptor beta chains from one sample in a study of CD8 T cells in ankylosing spondylitis. MiXCR, run by TCRdb on the 5' RACE reads, gives a single entry per CDR3 protein. The table has around 450,000 distinct CDR3 sequences, roughly a quarter seen once. The sequencing sample was made of blood, either unsorted or a sorted T cell fraction (not recorded which). The source of these receptors is a male donor with ankylosing spondylitis. Both conserved end residues are part of each CDR3. The D gene is left open where the match is weak. The listing skips clone size in some rows; elsewhere it reads once, few, many or a size class.

>16|TRBJ2-5|TRBD2|few|TRBV5-1
CASSLGLAGLQETQYF
TGCGCCAGCAGCTTGGGACTAGCGGGACTCCAAGAGACCCAGTACTTC
>14|TRBJ1-2|NA|NA|TRBV25-1
CASSPSIYGYGYTF
TGTGCCAGCAGTCCCTCGATCTACGGGTATGGCTACACCTTC
>14|TRBJ1-4|NA|few|TRBV25-1
CASSWLGEGEKLFF
TGTGCCAGCAGCTGGCTAGGGGAAGGGGAAAAACTGTTTTTT
>15|TRBJ2-5|TRBD2|NA|TRBV3-1
CASSQVGTSKETQYF
TGTGCCAGCAGCCAAGTAGGGACTAGCAAGGAGACCCAGTACTTC
>13|TRBJ2-1|NA|few|TRBV20-1
CSALNRAYNEQFF
TGCAGTGCCTTGAACAGGGCCTACAATGAGCAGTTCTTC
>16|TRBJ2-3|NA|NA|TRBV24-1
CATSDFRGAFTDTQYF
TGTGCCACCAGTGATTTTCGGGGGGCTTTCACAGATACGCAGTATTTT
>14|TRBJ2-3|NA|NA|TRBV9
CASSVWGETDTQYF
TGTGCCAGCAGCGTATGGGGGGAAACAGATACGCAGTATTTT
>14|TRBJ2-3|NA|many|TRBV5-1
CASSPLGSTDTQYF
TGCGCCAGCAGCCCTCTAGGCAGCACAGATACGCAGTATTTT
>14|TRBJ2-1|TRBD1|NA|TRBV10-1
CASSTGTGAREQFF
TGCGCCAGCAGCACCGGGACAGGGGCTCGTGAGCAGTTCTTC
>15|TRBJ2-1|NA|NA|TRBV12-3/TRBV12-4
CASSFVSVGGAEQFF
TGTGCCAGCAGTTTTGTGTCTGTGGGGGGAGCTGAGCAGTTCTTC
>13|TRBJ2-1|NA|NA|TRBV20-1
CSETGTSTNEQFF
TGCAGTGAAACCGGGACCAGCACGAATGAGCAGTTCTTC
>16|TRBJ2-4|NA|few|TRBV25-1
CASSELGEGAKNIQYF
TGTGCCAGCAGTGAATTAGGGGAAGGAGCCAAAAACATTCAGTACTTC
>14|TRBJ1-2|NA|NA|TRBV7-9
CASSLLTRETHYTF
TGTGCCAGCAGCTTACTAACGAGGGAGACACATTACACCTTC
>12|TRBJ1-1|NA|NA|TRBV5-1
CASSLGSDEAFF
TGCGCCAGCAGCTTGGGGTCCGATGAAGCTTTCTTT
>16|TRBJ2-3|NA|few|TRBV2
CASSALSSVSTDTQYF
TGTGCCAGCAGTGCCCTGTCTAGCGTTAGCACAGATACGCAGTATTTT
>15|TRBJ1-1|TRBD1|NA|TRBV5-1
CASSPRTGIDTEAFF
TGCGCCAGCAGCCCCCGGACAGGTATCGACACTGAAGCTTTCTTT
>15|TRBJ1-1|NA|NA|TRBV2
CASTASSGADTEAFF
TGTGCCAGCACCGCCTCTTCAGGGGCAGACACTGAAGCTTTCTTT
>14|TRBJ1-1|NA|NA|TRBV12-3/TRBV12-4
CASSLLGMNTEAFF
TGTGCCAGCAGTTTATTAGGGATGAACACTGAAGCTTTCTTT
>16|TRBJ1-3|NA|NA|TRBV12-3/TRBV12-4
CASSPRTANLGNTIYF
TGTGCCAGCAGTCCCCGGACAGCAAACTTAGGAAACACCATATATTTT
>16|TRBJ1-4|NA|few|TRBV11-2
CASQPTLEGGLEKLFF
TGTGCCAGCCAACCCACCCTTGAGGGAGGGTTAGAAAAACTGTTTTTT
>20|TRBJ2-2|TRBD2|NA|TRBV5-1
CASSLVPPRLAGRNTGELFF
TGCGCCAGCAGCTTGGTCCCCCCACGGCTAGCGGGAAGGAACACCGGGGAGCTGTTTTTT
>13|TRBJ1-5|NA|NA|TRBV7-9
CASSFTSDQPQHF
TGTGCCAGCAGCTTTACCAGCGATCAGCCCCAGCATTTT
>15|TRBJ2-1|TRBD2|many|TRBV24-1
CATTPSGTSEVKQFF
TGTGCCACCACCCCGTCCGGGACTAGCGAGGTTAAGCAGTTCTTC
>14|TRBJ2-3|TRBD1|NA|TRBV4-1
CASSLGTGEDTQYF
TGCGCCAGCAGCCTTGGGACAGGGGAAGATACGCAGTATTTT
>14|TRBJ1-3|NA|NA|TRBV12-3/TRBV12-4
CASSLWGSGNTIYF
TGTGCCAGCAGTTTATGGGGCTCTGGAAACACCATATATTTT
>18|TRBJ1-2|NA|many|TRBV20-1
CSARDWAWGPSTVYGYTF
TGCAGTGCTAGAGATTGGGCATGGGGACCGTCGACAGTCTATGGCTACACCTTC
>16|TRBJ2-1|NA|NA|TRBV19
CASNTAGVSTYNEQFF
TGTGCCAGTAATACTGCAGGGGTTTCCACCTACAATGAGCAGTTCTTC
>15|TRBJ1-6|NA|few|TRBV27
CASSLSPGAHSPLHF
TGTGCCAGCAGTTTATCCCCAGGGGCCCATTCACCCCTCCACTTT
>12|TRBJ1-1|NA|NA|TRBV5-1
CASKMEGEENFF
TGCGCCTCCAAGATGGAGGGTGAGGAGAACTTCTTT
>12|TRBJ2-3|NA|NA|TRBV29-1
CSVEDGEDTQYF
TGCAGCGTTGAAGATGGTGAAGATACGCAGTATTTT
>14|TRBJ2-7|TRBD2|many|TRBV12-3/TRBV12-4
CASSLAGGPYEQYF
TGTGCCAGCAGTTTAGCGGGAGGGCCCTACGAGCAGTACTTC
>16|TRBJ2-7|NA|few|TRBV10-3
CAISESGGGQSYEQYF
TGTGCCATCAGTGAGTCCGGAGGGGGACAGTCCTACGAGCAGTACTTC
>12|TRBJ1-2|NA|NA|TRBV12-3/TRBV12-4
CASSAGPAGYTF
TGTGCCAGCAGCGCGGGACCGGCGGGCTACACCTTC
>12|TRBJ1-1|NA|few|TRBV20-1
CSAKRGYTEAFF
TGCAGTGCTAAAAGGGGTTACACTGAAGCTTTCTTT
>16|TRBJ2-1|TRBD2|NA|TRBV6-4
CASTHGGVTTYNEQFF
TGTGCCAGCACCCATGGGGGGGTGACAACCTACAATGAGCAGTTCTTC
>14|TRBJ2-7|NA|NA|TRBV20-1
CSALGVRGSYEQYF
TGCAGTGCTCTAGGAGTCCGGGGCTCCTACGAGCAGTACTTC
>15|TRBJ1-6|TRBD1|NA|TRBV20-1
CSAPPGTALNSPLHF
TGCAGTGCTCCGCCTGGGACAGCGTTGAATTCACCCCTCCACTTT
>15|TRBJ2-5|TRBD2|NA|TRBV9
CASSRSGLAEETQYF
TGTGCCAGCAGCCGGTCGGGACTAGCGGAAGAGACCCAGTACTTC
>12|TRBJ1-2|TRBD1|NA|TRBV29-1
CSVRTGGDGYTF
TGCAGCGTCAGGACAGGGGGGGACGGCTACACCTTC
>15|TRBJ2-3|TRBD2|NA|TRBV5-6
CASSSRLAGGDTQYF
TGTGCCAGCAGCTCGAGACTAGCGGGAGGAGATACGCAGTATTTT
>15|TRBJ2-5|TRBD2|few|TRBV2
CASSELAGHQETQYF
TGTGCCAGCAGTGAACTAGCGGGTCACCAAGAGACCCAGTACTTC
>13|TRBJ1-1|NA|NA|TRBV24-1
CATSPDRNTEAFF
TGTGCCACCAGTCCGGACCGGAACACTGAAGCTTTCTTT
>17|TRBJ2-1|TRBD2|few|TRBV24-1
CATSAAIGGRFSVEQFF
TGTGCCACCAGTGCCGCAATTGGCGGGAGATTCTCCGTTGAGCAGTTCTTC
>15|TRBJ1-4|NA|few|TRBV25-1
CASSDSSATNEKLFF
TGTGCCAGCAGTGATTCCAGCGCAACTAATGAAAAACTGTTTTTT
>15|TRBJ2-2|TRBD2|few|TRBV12-3/TRBV12-4
CASSPGLAKTGELFF
TGTGCCAGCAGTCCGGGACTAGCTAAGACCGGGGAGCTGTTTTTT
>13|TRBJ2-7|TRBD2|NA|TRBV2
CASQLAGVREQYF
TGTGCCAGCCAACTAGCGGGAGTTCGTGAGCAGTACTTC
>15|TRBJ2-2|TRBD2|few|TRBV12-3/TRBV12-4
CASRRREGNTGELFF
TGTGCCAGCAGGAGGCGGGAGGGAAACACCGGGGAGCTGTTTTTT